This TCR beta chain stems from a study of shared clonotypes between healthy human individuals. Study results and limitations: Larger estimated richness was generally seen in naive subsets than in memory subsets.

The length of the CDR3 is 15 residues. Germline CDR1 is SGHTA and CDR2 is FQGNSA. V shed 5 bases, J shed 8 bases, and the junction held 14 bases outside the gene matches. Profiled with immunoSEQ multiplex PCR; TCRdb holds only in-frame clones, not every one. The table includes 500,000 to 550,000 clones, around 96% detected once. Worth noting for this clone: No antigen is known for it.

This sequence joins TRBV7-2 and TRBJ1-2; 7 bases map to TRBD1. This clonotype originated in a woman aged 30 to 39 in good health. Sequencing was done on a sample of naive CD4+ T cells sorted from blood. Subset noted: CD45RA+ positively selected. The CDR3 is CASSDGTATIRGYTF. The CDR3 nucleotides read TGTGCCAGCAGCGACGGGACAGCGACGATACGGGGCTACACCTTC.